The source of this T cell receptor (beta chain) is a study of blood T cell repertoires in COVID-19. CDR3 length: 16 residues. The germline CDR1 and CDR2 sequences are LGHNA and YSLEER. The V end lost 0 bases, the J end lost 0 bases, and 11 bases lay between the germline ends. One Seattle source followed patients from active infection through their disease course. The protocol was immunoSEQ multiplex PCR, while the TCRdb copy is restricted to in-frame clones and leaves out a portion. The sample lists approximately 100,000 clones; roughly four fifths were seen once. Sequencing was performed on peripheral blood. The origin of this receptor is a man at least 80 years old with COVID-19, enrolled during active disease. The chain recombines TRBV4-3 with TRBJ2-5, with D possibly being TRBD2 (5 bases). CDR3 nucleotides: TGCGCCAGCAGCCAAGAACTAAGCGGCCACCAAGAGACCCAGTACTTC. It encodes CASSQELSGHQETQYF.